The 5 T cell receptor beta chains in this list originate from one sample, sequenced in a study of cytomegalovirus exposure and HLA in healthy donors. Both 60 Vbeta primers and 13 Jbeta primers went into the PCR. Repertoires were generated with immunoSEQ multiplex PCR, while TCRdb's copy carries only in-frame clones and drops some. The sample carries about 130,000 clones, over 70% recorded once. Sequenced input: PBMCs. The source is a man between 18 and 35 years old in good health and CMV-seropositive.

CDR3 DNA: TGTGCCAGCAGTCCAGGACAGGGGCGAACAGATACGCAGTATTTT. Protein sequence: CASSPGQGRTDTQYF. The chain couples TRBV7-7 to TRBJ2-3; 9 nucleotides line up with TRBD1. This CDR3 contains 15 residues. The germline V gene encodes CDR1 SSHAT and CDR2 FNYEAQ (reference sequence). V dropped 6 bases and J dropped 3; count of bases not matched to a gene: 7.

This clone was picked up a small number of times. The chain employs TRBV19 and TRBJ1-1; D may be TRBD1 (6 bases). V lost 4 bases, J lost 1 base, and 7 bases lay in between. Per germline, CDR1 LNHDA and CDR2 SQIVND (reference sequence). The CDR3 has 13 amino acids. CDR3 DNA: TGTGCCAGTAGTACGGACAGGAACACTGAAGCTTTCTTT. Translated: CASSTDRNTEAFF.

This chain uses TRBV18 with TRBJ1-1; D is possibly TRBD1 (6 bases). The ends were cut back, 3 bases at V and 1 base at J, with 12 bases in the middle. CDR3 size: 15 residues. Germline V gene data show CDR1 as KGHSH and CDR2 as LQKENI. The CDR3, as DNA: TGTGCCAGCTCACCGAACAGGGAGAAGAACACTGAAGCTTTCTTT. Residues: CASSPNREKNTEAFF.

This sequence joins TRBV5-1 and TRBJ2-1, with D perhaps TRBD2 (6 bases). The germline V and J ends were trimmed by 2 bases and 2 bases, with 8 bases remaining between them. Germline V CDR1 and CDR2: SGHRS, YFSETQ. This CDR3 has 14 residues. The CDR3 DNA sequence: TGCGCCAGCAGCTTCGGGACTCCCTACAATGAGCAGTTCTTC. This codes for CASSFGTPYNEQFF.

The chain is built from TRBV19 and TRBJ1-1; D remains ambiguous. The CDR3 loop spans 11 amino acids. The V end was cut by 9 bases, the J end by 4 bases, with 9 bases between. Germline-derived CDR1 and CDR2 are LNHDA and SQIVND (reference sequence). CDR3 sequence (DNA): TGTGCCAGCGGACTAGGCACTGAAGCTTTCTTT. Translated, it gives CASGLGTEAFF.